A single sample is the source of the 2 T cell receptor beta chains below, sequenced in a study of CD8 T cells in Susac syndrome. cDNA came from around 0.5 to 1 ug RNA primed by random hexamers. TCRdb ran MiXCR on the immunoSEQ multiplex PCR reads and lists one entry per CDR3 protein. The data show 100,000 to 150,000 distinct CDR3 sequences, roughly 76% seen once. Sequenced input: CD8+ T cells from PBMCs. The receptors stem from a human donor with multiple sclerosis.

V and J are TRBV27 and TRBJ1-5; 11 bases map to TRBD1. The J segment lost 7 bases and the V segment lost 6 bases, leaving 11 bases of the junction unmatched. This CDR3 comprises 16 residues. The V gene's germline CDR1 is MNHEY and CDR2 SMNVEV (reference sequence). The DNA of the CDR3 is TGTGCCAGCAGCGACTTACCGGGACAGGGGGGGCAGCCCCAGCATTTT. Its protein product is CASSDLPGQGGQPQHF.

This clonotype was counted a few times. The V gene is TRBV11-2, the J gene TRBJ1-4, with D maybe TRBD1 (6 bases). Germline V gives CDR1 SGHAT, CDR2 FQNNGV. The CDR3 consists of 16 residues. Trimming stripped 3 bases from V and 4 bases from J, with 15 bases between. The CDR3 sequence is CASSFSGQTNNEKLFF. The CDR3 DNA reads as TGTGCCAGCAGCTTCTCCGGACAGACGAATAATGAAAAACTGTTTTTT.